These 20 T cell receptor beta chains share one sample of origin, sequenced in a study of PD-1 blockade in classical Hodgkin lymphoma (dated by TCRdb to 2018 to 2021). Library creation used the immunoSEQ multiplex PCR assay. The clones in this table, taken by TCRdb from immuneACCESS, are in-frame only. Not every clone is retained; where verified, under half of the shortfall comes from an unresolved V gene, and the cause of the rest is unknown. The sample profile shows around 43,000 clones; approximately 78% of them were found once. About an eighth of the sample rests with the top ten. This specimen's time point label, per the study, means: cycle 1 day 1 (C1D1), immediately before nivolumab initiation. Relapse after autologous stem cell transplantation had occurred in all trial patients, and cohorts A, B and C were distinguished by prior brentuximab vedotin exposure. The source material was peripheral blood mononuclear cells (PBMCs), sampled at baseline. These receptors were collected from a human donor with classical Hodgkin lymphoma.

Written as DNA, the CDR3 is TGTGCCTGGAAGGACAGGGGGCGTGAGCCCCAGCATTTT. Encoded protein: CAWKDRGREPQHF. The rearrangement joins TRBV30 to TRBJ1-5; 11 bases agree with TRBD1. J was trimmed by 8 bases and V by 4 bases; bases with no gene match: 4. There are 13 residues in the CDR3. Germline V lookup: CDR1 GTSNPN, CDR2 SVGIG (reference sequence).

The chain couples TRBV4-3 to TRBJ2-3; D remains ambiguous. The V gene's germline CDR1 is LGHNA and CDR2 YSLEER. This CDR3 is 14 amino acids long. Trimming stripped 0 bases from V and 2 bases from J, with 6 bases between. In DNA form, the CDR3 reads TGCGCCAGCAGCCAAGACTGGAACACAGATACGCAGTATTTT. This gives the protein CASSQDWNTDTQYF.

For the CDR3, the DNA is TGCGCCAGCAGGGCGACAGGGGTCGGATACGGCTACACCTTC. This gives the protein CASRATGVGYGYTF. The chain is built from TRBV10-2 and TRBJ1-2, with 8 positions matching TRBD1. The CDR3 runs to 14 residues. CDR1 is WSHSY, CDR2 SAAADI, per germline. V shed 6 bases and J 8 bases; nucleotides not matched to a gene: 11.

This chain connects TRBV7-2 to TRBJ1-1; 8 bases are a match to TRBD1. The germline gives CDR1 SGHTA, CDR2 FQGNSA. The V gene end was trimmed by 0 bases and the J gene end by 9 bases; junction bases not matched to a gene: 3. This CDR3 is built from 13 residues. CDR3 amino acids: CASSLAGRGQAFF. The CDR3 bases are TGTGCCAGCAGCTTAGCGGGCAGGGGGCAAGCTTTCTTT.

The chain is built from TRBV4-2 and TRBJ2-1; D may be TRBD1 (6 bases). In germline, CDR1 is LGHNA, CDR2 YNFKEQ. There are 16 residues in the CDR3. The ends were cut back, 0 bases at V and 0 bases at J, with 9 bases in the middle. CDR3 sequence reads: CASSQEQGRSYNEQFF. CDR3 coding DNA: TGTGCCAGCAGCCAAGAACAGGGTCGCTCCTACAATGAGCAGTTCTTC.

The genes are TRBV19 and TRBJ2-2; 7 bases match TRBD2. The germline V gene has CDR1 LNHDA and CDR2 SQIVND (reference sequence). CDR3 length equals 17 residues. With V trimmed by 5 bases and J by 0 bases, 9 bases remained unmatched. The CDR3 sequence is CASSPTSAPANTGELFF. The CDR3 bases are TGTGCCAGTAGTCCCACTAGCGCCCCTGCGAACACCGGGGAGCTGTTTTTT.

The rearrangement joins TRBV5-8 to TRBJ1-4; D gene uncertain. CDR1 is SGHTS and CDR2 is YDEGEE in the germline V gene. Trimming cost V 4 bases and J 4 bases, with 14 bases left between them. The CDR3 runs to 15 residues. The CDR3 DNA reads TGTGCCAGCAGCCATAAATGGGGATATAATGAAAAACTGTTTTTT. Protein product: CASSHKWGYNEKLFF.

DNA of the CDR3: TGTGCTAGTGGTTTGAGTACAGGCATGGAAGGGACCCAGTACTTC. It is translated as CASGLSTGMEGTQYF. The chain uses TRBV12-5 and TRBJ2-5; the D gene is possibly TRBD1 (5 bases). The V end was cut by 2 bases, the J end by 7 bases, with 17 bases between. The CDR3 totals 15 residues. In germline, CDR1 is LGHNT, CDR2 FRNRAP.

V and J are TRBV10-3 and TRBJ1-6; 7 nucleotides line up with TRBD1. The CDR3 spans 17 residues. V lost 5 bases, J lost 0 bases, and 7 bases stayed unmatched. Germline CDR1 reads ENHRY; CDR2 reads SYGVKD. The CDR3: CAISRQGEGSYNSPLHF. The CDR3 DNA follows: TGTGCCATCAGTCGACAGGGTGAAGGCTCCTATAATTCACCCCTCCACTTT.

J is TRBJ2-3 and V is TRBV10-3; D is perhaps TRBD2 (5 bases). Trimming took 6 bases from V and 1 from J, leaving 11 bases between them. This CDR3 has 14 amino acids. The germline gives CDR1 ENHRY, CDR2 SYGVKD. The CDR3: CAISEELGTDTQYF. Written as DNA, the CDR3 is TGTGCCATCAGCGAGGAACTAGGCACAGATACGCAGTATTTT.

V gene TRBV30 combines with J gene TRBJ2-5; D remains ambiguous. This CDR3 region has 11 residues. Germline assignment: CDR1 GTSNPN and CDR2 SVGIG (reference sequence). V dropped 4 bases and J dropped 5 bases, with 8 bases sitting between them. The CDR3 sequence: CAWNEEETQYF. The CDR3, as DNA: TGTGCCTGGAATGAGGAGGAGACCCAGTACTTC.

The chain uses TRBV4-2 and TRBJ2-7; TRBD1 matches at 7 bases. CDR3 size: 15 residues. J lost 7 bases, V lost 0 bases, and 9 bases had no gene match. Germline lookup yields CDR1 LGHNA and CDR2 YNFKEQ. Here the CDR3 reads CASSQDLPGGYEQYF. The DNA for the CDR3 is TGTGCCAGCAGCCAAGATCTTCCAGGGGGTTATGAGCAGTACTTC.

V is TRBV7-2 and J is TRBJ1-4; 8 nucleotides match TRBD1. Trimming removed 5 bases from V and 7 bases from J; junction bases left unmatched: 6. The CDR3 consists of 14 residues. From germline, CDR1 is SGHTA and CDR2 FQGNSA. DNA for the CDR3: TGTGCCAGCAGCATTCAGGGGGCCGGTGAAAAACTGTTTTTT. Protein: CASSIQGAGEKLFF.

The V and J genes are TRBV15 and TRBJ2-1; either TRBD1 or TRBD2 may fit D (6 bases each). V was shortened by 0 bases and J by 4 bases, with 10 bases between the two germline ends. The CDR3 runs 15 residues. Germline loops: CDR1 LNHNV, CDR2 YYDKDF (reference sequence). DNA of the CDR3: TGTGCCACCAGCAGAGATGGGGGGCTGTACAATGAGCAGTTCTTC. The encoded protein is CATSRDGGLYNEQFF.

This chain connects TRBV30 to TRBJ2-1, with D perhaps TRBD2 (5 bases). The germline V gene has CDR1 GTSNPN and CDR2 SVGIG (reference sequence). Trimming took off 5 bases at V and 2 bases at J, with 13 bases between the two ends. This CDR3 spans 14 amino acids. The CDR3 is CAWGWENAYNEQFF. The CDR3 DNA follows: TGTGCCTGGGGATGGGAGAACGCCTACAATGAGCAGTTCTTC.

This clone was detected only a few times. This chain joins TRBV4-3 and TRBJ1-2; TRBD1 is a possible D gene (6 bases). Germline values: CDR1 LGHNA, CDR2 YSLEER. Trimming cost V 1 base and J 7 bases, with 13 bases left between them. This CDR3 has 14 amino acids. DNA for the CDR3: TGCGCCAGCAGCCAAGGGTCACAGGGAGGTGGCTACACCTTC. It translates to CASSQGSQGGGYTF.

The gene calls are TRBV4-3 and TRBJ2-2; unclear D gene. The CDR3 covers 14 residues. Between the trimmed V and J ends, which lost 2 bases and 4 bases, there was a span of 8 bases. CDR1 and CDR2 from the germline V gene are LGHNA and YSLEER. CDR3 region: CASSQPTGTGELFF. The CDR3 DNA is TGCGCCAGCAGCCAACCGACTGGCACCGGGGAGCTGTTTTTT.

This clone was detected only a few times. The chain carries TRBV19 and TRBJ1-5; 9 bases agree with TRBD1. Germline V gene lookup returns CDR1 LNHDA and CDR2 SQIVND (reference sequence). Trimming took 10 bases from V and 6 from J; bases not matched to a gene: 4. This CDR3 has 12 amino acids. CDR3 nucleotides: TGTGCCACTGCGGACAGGGGTCAGCCCCAGCATTTT. Residues: CATADRGQPQHF.

The chain recombines TRBV4-1 with TRBJ2-2, with a possible D match to TRBD1 (6 bases). Germline CDR1 MGHRA, CDR2 YSYEKL. The V end was cut by 0 bases, the J end by 7 bases, with 12 bases between. The length of the CDR3 is 15 residues. CDR3 residues: CASSQEQGFSGELFF. CDR3 DNA: TGCGCCAGCAGCCAAGAGCAGGGGTTTAGCGGGGAGCTGTTTTTT.

J is TRBJ2-2 and V is TRBV19, with TRBD1 matching over 8 bases. Germline values: CDR1 LNHDA, CDR2 SQIVND (reference sequence). This CDR3 comprises 14 residues. Trimming cost V 6 bases and J 7 bases; bases outside gene matches: 7. The CDR3 DNA reads as TGTGCCAGTAGACTTGACAGGGGTGACGGGGAGCTGTTTTTT. Its protein is CASRLDRGDGELFF. Using reference TRBV19 and TRBJ2-2 for the parts outside the CDR3, the full variable domain is DGGITQSPKYLFRKEGQNVTLSCEQNLNHDAMYWYRQDPGQGLRLIYYSQIVNDFQKGDIAEGYSVSREKKESFPLTVTSAQKNPTAFYLCASRLDRGDGELFFGEGSRLTVL.